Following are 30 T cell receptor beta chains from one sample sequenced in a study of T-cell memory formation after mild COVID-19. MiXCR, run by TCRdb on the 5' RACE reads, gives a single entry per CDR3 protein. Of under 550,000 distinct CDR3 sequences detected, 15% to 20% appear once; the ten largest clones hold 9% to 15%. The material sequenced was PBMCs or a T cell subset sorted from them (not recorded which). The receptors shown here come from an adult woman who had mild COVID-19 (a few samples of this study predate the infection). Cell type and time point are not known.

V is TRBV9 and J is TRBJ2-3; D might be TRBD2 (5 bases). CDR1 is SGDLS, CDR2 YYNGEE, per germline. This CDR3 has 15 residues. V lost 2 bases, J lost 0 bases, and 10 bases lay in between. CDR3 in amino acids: CASSVYPGSTDTQYF. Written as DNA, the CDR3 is TGTGCCAGCAGCGTTTACCCGGGAAGCACAGATACGCAGTATTTT.

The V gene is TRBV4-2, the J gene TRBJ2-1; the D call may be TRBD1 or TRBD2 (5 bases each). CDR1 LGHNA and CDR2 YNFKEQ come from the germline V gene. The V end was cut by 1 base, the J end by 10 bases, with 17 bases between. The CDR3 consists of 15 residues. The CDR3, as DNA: TGTGCCAGCAGCCAAGCTGGGACGGTCCTCAGGGAGCAGTTCTTC. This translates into CASSQAGTVLREQFF.

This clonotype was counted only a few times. CDR3 coding DNA: TGTGCCAGCAGCTTAGCGACCCCTTCGACTAGCGGGAGGGACTACGAGCAGTACTTC. It is translated as CASSLATPSTSGRDYEQYF. This chain uses TRBV7-8 with TRBJ2-7; 14 bases fit TRBD2. This CDR3 comprises 19 residues. The germline V gene has CDR1 SGHVS and CDR2 FQNEAQ. Germline trimming cut 0 bases from V and 3 bases from J; bases unmatched to any gene: 10.

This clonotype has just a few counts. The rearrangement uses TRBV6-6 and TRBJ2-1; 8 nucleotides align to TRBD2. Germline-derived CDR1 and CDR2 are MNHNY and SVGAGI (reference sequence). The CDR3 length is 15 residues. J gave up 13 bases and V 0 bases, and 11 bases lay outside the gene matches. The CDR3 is CASSYSTGAGGPQFF. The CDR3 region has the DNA TGTGCCAGCAGTTACTCAACTGGGGCGGGGGGCCCCCAGTTCTTC.

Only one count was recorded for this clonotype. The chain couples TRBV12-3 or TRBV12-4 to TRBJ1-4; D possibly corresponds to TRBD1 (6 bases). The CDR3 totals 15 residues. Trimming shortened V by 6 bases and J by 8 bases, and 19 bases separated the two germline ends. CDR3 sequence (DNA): TGTGCCAGCAGCCGCCCCAGGGGCGAGGAAGAAAAACTGTTTTTT. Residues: CASSRPRGEEEKLFF.

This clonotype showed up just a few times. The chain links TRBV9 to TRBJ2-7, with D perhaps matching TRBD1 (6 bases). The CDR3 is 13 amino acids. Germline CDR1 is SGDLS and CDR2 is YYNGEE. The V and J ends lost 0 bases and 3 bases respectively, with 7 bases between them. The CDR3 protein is CASSVEQGYEQYF. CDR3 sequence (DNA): TGTGCCAGCAGCGTAGAACAGGGCTACGAGCAGTACTTC.

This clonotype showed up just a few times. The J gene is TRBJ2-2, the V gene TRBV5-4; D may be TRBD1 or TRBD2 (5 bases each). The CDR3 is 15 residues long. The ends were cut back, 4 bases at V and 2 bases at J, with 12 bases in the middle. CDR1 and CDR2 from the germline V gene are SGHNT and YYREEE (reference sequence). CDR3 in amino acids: CASSNMGVNTGELFF. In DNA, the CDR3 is TGTGCCAGCAGCAATATGGGGGTAAACACCGGGGAGCTGTTTTTT.

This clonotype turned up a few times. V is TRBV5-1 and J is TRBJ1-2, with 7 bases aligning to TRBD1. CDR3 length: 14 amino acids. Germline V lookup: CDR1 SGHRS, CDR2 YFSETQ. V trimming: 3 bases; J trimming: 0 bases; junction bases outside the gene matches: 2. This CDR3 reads CASSWDSSNYGYTF. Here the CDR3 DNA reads TGCGCCAGCAGCTGGGACAGCTCTAACTATGGCTACACCTTC.

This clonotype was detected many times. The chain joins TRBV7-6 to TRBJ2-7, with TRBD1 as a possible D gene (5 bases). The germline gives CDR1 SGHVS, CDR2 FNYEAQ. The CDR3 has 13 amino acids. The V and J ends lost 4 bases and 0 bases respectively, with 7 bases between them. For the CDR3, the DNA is TGTGCCAGCAGCTCCCAGGGCTCCTACGAGCAGTACTTC. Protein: CASSSQGSYEQYF. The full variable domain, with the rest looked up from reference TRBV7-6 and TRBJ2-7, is GAGVSQSPRYKVTKRGQDVALRCDPISGHVSLYWYRQALGQGPEFLTYFNYEAQQDKSGLPNDRFSAERPEGSISTLTIQRTEQRDSAMYRCASSSQGSYEQYFGPGTRLTVT.

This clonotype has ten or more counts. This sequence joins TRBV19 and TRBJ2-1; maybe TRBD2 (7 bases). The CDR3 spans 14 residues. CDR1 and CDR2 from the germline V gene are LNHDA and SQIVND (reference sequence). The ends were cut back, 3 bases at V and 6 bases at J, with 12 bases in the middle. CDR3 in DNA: TGTGCCAGTAGTATCGGGGGGCTAGCCAATGAGCAGTTCTTC. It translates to CASSIGGLANEQFF.

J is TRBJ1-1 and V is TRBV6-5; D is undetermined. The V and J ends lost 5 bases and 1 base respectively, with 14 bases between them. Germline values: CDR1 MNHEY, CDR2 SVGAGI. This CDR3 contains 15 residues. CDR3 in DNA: TGTGCCAGCAGTCCTGGTGGTAACAAGAACACTGAAGCTTTCTTT. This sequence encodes CASSPGGNKNTEAFF.

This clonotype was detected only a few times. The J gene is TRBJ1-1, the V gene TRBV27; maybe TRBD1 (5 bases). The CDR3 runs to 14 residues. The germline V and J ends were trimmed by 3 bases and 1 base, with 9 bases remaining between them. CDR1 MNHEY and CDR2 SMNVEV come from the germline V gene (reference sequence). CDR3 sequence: CASSFLQGNTEAFF. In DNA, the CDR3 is TGTGCCAGCAGTTTTCTGCAGGGGAACACTGAAGCTTTCTTT.

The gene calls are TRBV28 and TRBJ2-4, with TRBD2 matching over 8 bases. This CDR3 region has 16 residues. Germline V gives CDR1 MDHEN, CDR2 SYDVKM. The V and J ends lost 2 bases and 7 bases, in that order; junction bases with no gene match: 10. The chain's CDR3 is CASSLAWTSSRNIQYF. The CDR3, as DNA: TGTGCCAGCAGTTTAGCCTGGACTAGCTCCAGGAACATTCAGTACTTC.

As DNA, the CDR3 is TGTGCCAGCAGCGCCCTTCCGGGACGTCTAAAGGGTGAGACCCAGTACTTC. Translating gives CASSALPGRLKGETQYF. The chain has TRBV27 and TRBJ2-5; D might be TRBD1 or TRBD2, each matching 5 bases. The V end was cut by 6 bases, the J end by 5 bases, with 25 bases between. The V gene's germline CDR1 is MNHEY and CDR2 SMNVEV (reference sequence). This CDR3 has 17 residues.

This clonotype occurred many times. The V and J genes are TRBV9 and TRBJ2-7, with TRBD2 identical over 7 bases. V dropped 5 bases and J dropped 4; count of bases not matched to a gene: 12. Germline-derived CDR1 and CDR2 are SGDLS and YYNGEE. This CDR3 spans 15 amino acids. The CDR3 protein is CASSWGVGGSYEQYF. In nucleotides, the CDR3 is TGTGCCAGCAGTTGGGGAGTGGGAGGGTCATACGAGCAGTACTTC.

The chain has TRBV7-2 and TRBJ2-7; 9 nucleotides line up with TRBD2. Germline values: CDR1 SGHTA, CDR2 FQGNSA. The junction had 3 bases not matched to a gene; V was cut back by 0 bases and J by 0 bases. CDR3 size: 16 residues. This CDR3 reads CASSLAWTSDSYEQYF. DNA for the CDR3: TGTGCCAGCAGCTTAGCATGGACTAGCGACTCCTACGAGCAGTACTTC.

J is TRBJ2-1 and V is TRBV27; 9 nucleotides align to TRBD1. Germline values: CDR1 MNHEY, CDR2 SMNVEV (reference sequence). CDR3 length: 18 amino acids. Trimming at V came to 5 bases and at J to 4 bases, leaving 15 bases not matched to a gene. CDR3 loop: CASSDTGGSGILYNEQFF. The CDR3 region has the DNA TGTGCCAGCAGTGATACAGGGGGCAGCGGAATCCTTTACAATGAGCAGTTCTTC.

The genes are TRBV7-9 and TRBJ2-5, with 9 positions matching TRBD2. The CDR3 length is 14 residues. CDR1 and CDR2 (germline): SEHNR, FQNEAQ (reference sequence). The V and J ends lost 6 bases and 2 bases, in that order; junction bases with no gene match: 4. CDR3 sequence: CASRPTSGQETQYF. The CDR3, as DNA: TGTGCCAGCAGACCGACTAGCGGACAAGAGACCCAGTACTTC.

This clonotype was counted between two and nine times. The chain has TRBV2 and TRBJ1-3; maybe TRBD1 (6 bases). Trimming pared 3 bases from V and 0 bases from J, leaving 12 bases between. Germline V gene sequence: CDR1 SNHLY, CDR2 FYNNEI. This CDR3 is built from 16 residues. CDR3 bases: TGTGCCAGCAGTGAGGGGCGGGGACACTCTGGAAACACCATATATTTT. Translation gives CASSEGRGHSGNTIYF.

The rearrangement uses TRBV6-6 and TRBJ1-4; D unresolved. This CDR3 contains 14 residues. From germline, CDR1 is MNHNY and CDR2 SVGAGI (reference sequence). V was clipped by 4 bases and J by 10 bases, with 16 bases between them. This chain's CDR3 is CASSSTLTVGKLFF. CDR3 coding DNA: TGTGCCAGCAGTTCCACCCTTACAGTGGGAAAACTGTTTTTT.

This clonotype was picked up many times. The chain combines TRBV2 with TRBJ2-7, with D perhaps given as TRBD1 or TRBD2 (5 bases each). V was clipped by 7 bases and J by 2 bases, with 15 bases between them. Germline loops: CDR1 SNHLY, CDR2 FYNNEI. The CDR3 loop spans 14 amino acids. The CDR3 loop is CASMGPPNPYEQYF. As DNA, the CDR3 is TGTGCCAGCATGGGACCCCCTAATCCCTACGAGCAGTACTTC.

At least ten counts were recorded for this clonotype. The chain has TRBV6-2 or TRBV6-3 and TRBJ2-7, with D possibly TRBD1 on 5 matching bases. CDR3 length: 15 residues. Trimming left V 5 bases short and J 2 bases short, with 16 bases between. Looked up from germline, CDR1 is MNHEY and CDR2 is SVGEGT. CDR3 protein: CASSPAGFGAYEQYF. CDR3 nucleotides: TGTGCCAGCAGTCCGGCAGGGTTCGGCGCCTACGAGCAGTACTTC.

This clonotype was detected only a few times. The CDR3 is CASSLDLTRAFF. The CDR3 DNA sequence: TGTGCCAGCAGCTTAGACCTGACCCGGGCTTTCTTT. This rearrangement joins TRBV7-2 to TRBJ1-1; D unclear. The CDR3 sequence is 12 residues long. Germline V gene data show CDR1 as SGHTA and CDR2 as FQGNSA. V lost 1 base, J lost 11 bases, and 11 bases lay in between.

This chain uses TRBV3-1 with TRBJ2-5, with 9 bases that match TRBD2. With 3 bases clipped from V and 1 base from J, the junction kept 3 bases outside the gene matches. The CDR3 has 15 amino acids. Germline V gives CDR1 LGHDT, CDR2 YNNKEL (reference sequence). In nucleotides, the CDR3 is TGTGCCAGCAGCCAGGGGACTAGCAGCCAAGAGACCCAGTACTTC. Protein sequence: CASSQGTSSQETQYF.

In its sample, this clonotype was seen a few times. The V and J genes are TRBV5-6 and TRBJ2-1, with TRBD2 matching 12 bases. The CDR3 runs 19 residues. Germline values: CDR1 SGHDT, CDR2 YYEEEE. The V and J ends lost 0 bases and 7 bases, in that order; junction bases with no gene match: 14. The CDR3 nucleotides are TGTGCCAGCAGCTTGGTCCGACTAGCGGGAGCCCCTCCTAGAAATGAGCAGTTCTTC. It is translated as CASSLVRLAGAPPRNEQFF.

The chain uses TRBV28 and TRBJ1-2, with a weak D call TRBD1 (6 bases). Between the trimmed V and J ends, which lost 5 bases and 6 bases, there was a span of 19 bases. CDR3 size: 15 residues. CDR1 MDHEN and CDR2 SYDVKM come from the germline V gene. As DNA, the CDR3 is TGTGCCAGCAGTACGCGACCGGGGGCCACGAATGGCTACACCTTC. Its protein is CASSTRPGATNGYTF.

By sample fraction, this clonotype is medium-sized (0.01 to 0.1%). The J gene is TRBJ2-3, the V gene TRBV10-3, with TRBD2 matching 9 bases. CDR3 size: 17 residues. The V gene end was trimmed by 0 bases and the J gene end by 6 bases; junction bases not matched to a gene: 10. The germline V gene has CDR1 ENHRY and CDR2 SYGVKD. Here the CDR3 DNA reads TGTGCCATCAGTGAGTCTGCACTAGCGGGTTGGCCTGATACGCAGTATTTT. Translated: CAISESALAGWPDTQYF.

CDR3 sequence reads: CASSHIDHYGYTF. The CDR3, as DNA: TGCGCCAGCAGCCACATAGACCACTATGGCTACACCTTC. The genes are TRBV4-1 and TRBJ1-2, with no clear D. Per germline, CDR1 MGHRA and CDR2 YSYEKL. Between the trimmed V and J ends, which lost 3 bases and 3 bases, there was a span of 8 bases. The CDR3 is 13 amino acids.

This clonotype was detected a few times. The CDR3 reads CASSLRDRGGEQYF. The CDR3 DNA is TGTGCCAGCAGCTTGAGAGACAGGGGCGGCGAGCAGTACTTC. The chain couples TRBV7-9 to TRBJ2-7, with TRBD1 matching over 8 bases. Losses at the gene ends were 3 bases for V and 6 bases for J; bases not matched to a gene: 7. This CDR3 has 14 residues. Germline CDR1 is SEHNR and CDR2 is FQNEAQ (reference sequence).

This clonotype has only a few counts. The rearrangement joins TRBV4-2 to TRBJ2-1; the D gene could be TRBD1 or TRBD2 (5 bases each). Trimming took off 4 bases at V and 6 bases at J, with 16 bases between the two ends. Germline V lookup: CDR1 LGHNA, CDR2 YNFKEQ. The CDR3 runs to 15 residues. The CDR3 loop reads CASSREAGSANEQFF. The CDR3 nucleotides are TGTGCCAGCAGCCGAGAAGCAGGGAGCGCCAATGAGCAGTTCTTC.